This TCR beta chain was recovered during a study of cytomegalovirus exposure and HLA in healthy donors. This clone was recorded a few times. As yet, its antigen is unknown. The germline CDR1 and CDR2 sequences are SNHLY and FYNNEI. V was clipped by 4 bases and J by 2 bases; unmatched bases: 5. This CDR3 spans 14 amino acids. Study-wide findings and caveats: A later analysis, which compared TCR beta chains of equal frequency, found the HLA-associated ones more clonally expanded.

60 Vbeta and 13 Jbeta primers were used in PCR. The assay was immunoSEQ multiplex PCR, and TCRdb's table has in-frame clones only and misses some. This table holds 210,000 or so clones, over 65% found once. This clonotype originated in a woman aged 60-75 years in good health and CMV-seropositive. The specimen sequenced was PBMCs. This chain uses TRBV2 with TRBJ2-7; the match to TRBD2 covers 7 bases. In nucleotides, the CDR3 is TGTGCCAGCAGTGCACGGCTAGCGGCCTACGAGCAGTACTTC. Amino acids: CASSARLAAYEQYF.